What follows are 22 T cell receptor beta chains derived from one specimen sequenced in a study of naive and memory T cell subsets. An oligonucleotide containing a UMI was ligated to the 3' end of TCR cDNA. The SP2 primer and nested alpha and beta constant region primers amplified ligated cDNA in four rounds. TCRdb reprocessed the 5' RACE reads with MiXCR, giving one entry per CDR3 protein. The sample records roughly 56,000 distinct CDR3 sequences, 5.5% to 8.5% being singletons. These receptor sequences come from a male donor in good health.

The chain links TRBV25-1 to TRBJ1-4, with 9 positions matching TRBD1. V was pared by 8 bases and J by 8 bases, with 6 bases of the junction left unmatched. Germline lookup yields CDR1 MGHDK and CDR2 SYGVNS. The CDR3 spans 13 residues. The DNA for the CDR3 is TGTGCCAGCGGGGACAGGGCGAAAGAAAAACTGTTTTTT. Residues: CASGDRAKEKLFF.

Concerning this clonotype: A read error may produce the germline difference seen at one junction end. This chain uses TRBV15 with TRBJ2-5; TRBD2 agrees at 15 bases. The CDR3 spans 16 residues. CDR1 is LNHNV, CDR2 YYDKDF, per germline (reference sequence). The CDR3 DNA reads as TGTACCACCAGCACGGGACTAGCGGGAGGAGGTGAGACCCAGTACTTC. Translation: CTTSTGLAGGGETQYF.

The chain employs TRBV6-1 and TRBJ1-2, with D possibly matching TRBD1 (6 bases). There are 13 residues in the CDR3. CDR1 MNHNS and CDR2 SASEGT come from the germline V gene. The germline V and J ends were trimmed by 6 bases and 4 bases, with 12 bases remaining between them. The CDR3 DNA reads TGTGCCAGCAGCGCGGACAGAGGCTATGGCTACACCTTC. Its translation: CASSADRGYGYTF.

This clonotype was seen more than once but under ten times. This chain uses TRBV21-1 with TRBJ2-5; the table gives TRBD1 as D, unverified against the DNA. TRBV21-1 is a recognized pseudogene. The CDR3 totals 17 residues. CDR3 sequence (DNA): TGTGCCAGCAGCAATCCTCCACTATACGGACAGGAAGAGACCCAGTACTTC. It yields the protein CASSNPPLYGQEETQYF.

In its sample, this clonotype was seen once. The rearrangement links TRBV12-3 or TRBV12-4 to TRBJ1-1; D unresolved. V lost 3 bases, J lost 1 base, and 6 bases lay in between. This CDR3 is 13 amino acids long. DNA of the CDR3: TGTGCCAGCAGTTTGATCACGAACACTGAAGCTTTCTTT. This codes for CASSLITNTEAFF.

There are a few counts of this clonotype. This chain links TRBV25-1 with TRBJ2-2; D is unclear. From germline, CDR1 is MGHDK and CDR2 SYGVNS. The CDR3 runs 16 residues. Between the trimmed V and J ends, which lost 5 bases and 6 bases, there was a span of 19 bases. CDR3: CASSSLETPSAGELFF. The CDR3 region has the DNA TGTGCCAGCAGTTCCCTCGAGACTCCCTCCGCCGGGGAGCTGTTTTTT. Combining the CDR3 with reference TRBV25-1 and TRBJ2-2 gives the whole variable domain EADIYQTPRYLVIGTGKKITLECSQTMGHDKMYWYQQDPGMELHLIHYSYGVNSTEKGDLSSESTVSRIRTEHFPLTLESARPSHTSQYLCASSSLETPSAGELFFGEGSRLTVL.

The table lists this clonotype with many counts. The rearrangement joins TRBV30 to TRBJ2-1; TRBD2 is a possible D gene (6 bases). The V and J ends lost 4 bases and 7 bases respectively, with 14 bases between them. The germline gives CDR1 GTSNPN, CDR2 SVGIG (reference sequence). This CDR3 comprises 13 residues. Written as DNA, the CDR3 is TGTGCCTGGACCCGACTAGTCGAGAATGAGCAGTTCTTC. Residues: CAWTRLVENEQFF. Full variable domain (rest looked up from reference TRBV30 and TRBJ2-1): SQTIHQWPATLVQPVGSPLSLECTVEGTSNPNLYWYRQAAGRGLQLLFYSVGIGQISSEVPQNLSASRPQDRQFILSSKKLLLSDSGFYLCAWTRLVENEQFFGPGTRLTVL.

The chain is built from TRBV14 and TRBJ2-7; weak D call: TRBD2 (5 bases). This CDR3 comprises 11 residues. Per the germline V gene, CDR1 is SGHDN and CDR2 is FVKESK. V was trimmed by 7 bases and J by 11 bases, leaving 15 bases between them. CDR3 sequence reads: CASTTEEEEYF. The CDR3 bases are TGTGCCAGCACCACAGAGGAGGAGGAGTACTTC.

This clonotype was counted ten times or more. This chain joins TRBV6-2 or TRBV6-3 and TRBJ1-2; D remains unclear. In germline, CDR1 is MNHEY, CDR2 SVGEGT. The length of the CDR3 is 14 residues. V was trimmed by 2 bases and J by 4 bases, leaving 11 bases between them. The CDR3 bases are TGTGCCAGCAGTTACGAGGTTCTGGGCTATGGCTACACCTTC. Protein sequence: CASSYEVLGYGYTF.

This clonotype was counted at least ten times. The V and J genes are TRBV5-3 and TRBJ1-5, with 8 bases identical to TRBD1. TRBV5-3 is classed as an ORF, of uncertain function. This CDR3 region has 16 residues. Losses at the gene ends were 3 bases for V and 5 bases for J; bases not matched to a gene: 10. CDR3 DNA sequence: TGTGCCAGAAGCTCTCTATCCCGGGGACAGGATCAGCCCCAGCATTTT. This encodes CARSSLSRGQDQPQHF.

The sample holds many counts of this clonotype. V is TRBV18 and J is TRBJ2-1, with 12 bases matching TRBD2. Losses at the gene ends were 0 bases for V and 8 bases for J; bases not matched to a gene: 5. This CDR3 comprises 16 residues. Per germline, CDR1 KGHSH and CDR2 LQKENI. DNA of the CDR3: TGTGCCAGCTCACCACCAGCTCTAGCGGGAGGGGATGAGCAGTTCTTC. Translation: CASSPPALAGGDEQFF.

This clonotype turned up a few times. The chain is built from TRBV5-1 and TRBJ2-5, with D perhaps matching TRBD1 (5 bases). Trimming left V 1 base short and J 5 bases short, with 12 bases between. The germline V gene encodes CDR1 SGHRS and CDR2 YFSETQ. This CDR3 is 14 amino acids long. CDR3 loop: CASSLKGLRETQYF. In nucleotides, the CDR3 is TGCGCCAGCAGCTTGAAGGGGTTACGGGAGACCCAGTACTTC.

This clonotype came up a few times. The V gene is TRBV18, the J gene TRBJ2-3, with a possible D match to TRBD2 (5 bases). Trimming took 7 bases from V and 3 from J, leaving 23 bases between them. The CDR3 runs 17 residues. The germline gives CDR1 KGHSH, CDR2 LQKENI. This CDR3 is CASYWTQASRGTDTQYF. The CDR3 coding sequence is TGTGCCAGCTACTGGACTCAAGCCAGCCGTGGGACAGATACGCAGTATTTT.

This clonotype was counted only a few times. In DNA form, the CDR3 reads TGTGCCTGGAGTGTACAACAGGGACAGGGGGTCGATGAGCAGTTCTTC. It yields the protein CAWSVQQGQGVDEQFF. The chain combines TRBV30 with TRBJ2-1; 11 positions match TRBD1. The CDR3 contains 16 residues. Germline V gene sequence: CDR1 GTSNPN, CDR2 SVGIG (reference sequence). V dropped 0 bases and J dropped 8; count of bases not matched to a gene: 9.

This rearrangement joins TRBV14 to TRBJ2-3; 8 nucleotides match TRBD1. Germline CDR1 is SGHDN and CDR2 is FVKESK. V lost 6 bases to trimming and J lost 1 base; unmatched junction nucleotides: 9. The CDR3 length is 16 residues. This CDR3 is CASRPGTGQRTDTQYF. The CDR3 DNA reads TGTGCCAGCAGACCCGGGACAGGCCAACGCACAGATACGCAGTATTTT. Complete variable domain (other parts from reference TRBV14 and TRBJ2-3): EAGVTQFPSHSVIEKGQTVTLRCDPISGHDNLYWYRRVMGKEIKFLLHFVKESKQDESGMPNNRFLAERTGGTYSTLKVQPAELEDSGVYFCASRPGTGQRTDTQYFGPGTRLTVL.

This chain connects TRBV18 to TRBJ2-7; no definite D call. Germline lookup yields CDR1 KGHSH and CDR2 LQKENI. V was clipped by 6 bases and J by 6 bases, with 15 bases between them. The CDR3 consists of 13 residues. CDR3 in amino acids: CASSPSESREQYF. CDR3 coding DNA: TGTGCCAGCTCCCCGTCTGAGTCACGCGAGCAGTACTTC.

This clonotype was seen many times. V gene TRBV5-1 combines with J gene TRBJ1-1; D gene uncertain. The CDR3 is 14 residues long. CDR1 is SGHRS and CDR2 is YFSETQ in the germline V gene. V lost 4 bases to trimming and J lost 0 bases, with 10 bases between them. The CDR3 DNA sequence: TGCGCCAGCAGCCCGGGAAATATGAACACTGAAGCTTTCTTT. This gives the protein CASSPGNMNTEAFF.

This clonotype came up many times. The rearrangement links TRBV6-6 to TRBJ2-7; D not resolved. The germline V gene encodes CDR1 MNHNY and CDR2 SVGAGI (reference sequence). V lost 2 bases and J 3 bases, leaving 11 bases between the germline ends. The CDR3 runs 14 residues. The CDR3 sequence: CASSYGQADYEQYF. The CDR3 DNA reads TGTGCCAGCAGTTACGGCCAGGCTGACTACGAGCAGTACTTC.

At least ten counts were recorded for this clonotype. The chain employs TRBV5-1 and TRBJ2-5; unclear D gene. Trimming removed 3 bases at V and 5 bases at J, with 5 bases between. The CDR3 loop spans 11 amino acids. CDR1 is SGHRS and CDR2 is YFSETQ in the germline V gene. The CDR3 loop is CASSWAETQYF. For the CDR3, the DNA is TGCGCCAGCAGCTGGGCGGAGACCCAGTACTTC.

A note on this clonotype: This may come from a read error, since a much larger clone is one base off. The rearrangement joins TRBV7-9 to TRBJ2-1; D gene unclear. Between the trimmed V and J ends, which lost 1 base and 8 bases, there was a span of 15 bases. CDR3 length: 15 residues. Germline CDR1 is SEHNR and CDR2 is FQNEAQ (reference sequence). The CDR3 is CASSLEVRRSDEQFF. The CDR3 region has the DNA TGTGCCAGCAGCTTAGAGGTCAGGCGAAGCGATGAGCAGTTCTTC. Full variable domain (missing parts from reference TRBV7-9 and TRBJ2-1): DTGVSQNPRHKITKRGQNVTFRCDPISEHNRLYWYRQTLGQGPEFLTYFQNEAQLEKSRLLSDRFSAERPKGSFSTLEIQRTEQGDSAMYLCASSLEVRRSDEQFFGPGTRLTVL.

The sample holds many counts of this clonotype. The chain carries TRBV12-3 or TRBV12-4 and TRBJ2-7; no clear D. Trimming shortened V by 3 bases and J by 2 bases, and 8 bases separated the two germline ends. This CDR3 region has 13 residues. Here the CDR3 DNA reads TGTGCCAGCAGTTTTAATCCGGCCTACGAGCAGTACTTC. This gives the protein CASSFNPAYEQYF.

This clonotype was seen repeatedly, ten times or more. The V and J genes are TRBV4-2 and TRBJ1-6, with TRBD1 as a possible D gene (5 bases). The CDR3 covers 18 residues. The V end lost 0 bases, the J end lost 0 bases, and 12 bases lay between the germline ends. Germline CDR1 and CDR2: LGHNA and YNFKEQ. Written as DNA, the CDR3 is TGTGCCAGCAGCCAAGATGGGGCCGCCAGCTCCTATAATTCACCCCTCCACTTT. It translates to CASSQDGAASSYNSPLHF.